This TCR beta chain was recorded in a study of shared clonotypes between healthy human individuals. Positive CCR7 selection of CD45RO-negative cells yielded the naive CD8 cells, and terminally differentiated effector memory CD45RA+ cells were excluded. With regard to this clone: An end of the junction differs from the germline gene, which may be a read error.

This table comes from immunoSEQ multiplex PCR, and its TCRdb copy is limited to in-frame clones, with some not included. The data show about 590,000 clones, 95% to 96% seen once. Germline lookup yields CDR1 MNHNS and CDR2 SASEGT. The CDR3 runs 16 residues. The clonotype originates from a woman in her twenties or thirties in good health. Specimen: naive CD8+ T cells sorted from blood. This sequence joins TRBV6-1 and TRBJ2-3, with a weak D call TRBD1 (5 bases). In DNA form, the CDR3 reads TGTGCCAGCAGTGAAGGTTGGGGCTGGAACACACATACGCAGTATTTT. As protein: CASSEGWGWNTHTQYF.